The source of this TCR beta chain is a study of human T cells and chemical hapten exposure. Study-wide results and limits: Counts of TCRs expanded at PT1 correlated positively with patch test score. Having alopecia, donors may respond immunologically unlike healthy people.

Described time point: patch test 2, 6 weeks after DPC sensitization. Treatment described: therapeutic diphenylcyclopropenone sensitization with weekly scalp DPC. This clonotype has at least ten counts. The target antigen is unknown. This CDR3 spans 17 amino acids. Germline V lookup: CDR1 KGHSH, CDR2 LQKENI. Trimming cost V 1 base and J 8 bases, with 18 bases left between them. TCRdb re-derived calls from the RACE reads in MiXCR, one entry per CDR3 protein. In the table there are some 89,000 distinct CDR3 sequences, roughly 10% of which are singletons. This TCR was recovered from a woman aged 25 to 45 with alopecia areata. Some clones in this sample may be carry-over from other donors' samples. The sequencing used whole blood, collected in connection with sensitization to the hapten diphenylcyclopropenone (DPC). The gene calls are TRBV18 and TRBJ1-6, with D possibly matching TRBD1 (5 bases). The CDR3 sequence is CASSPQGPAGSDSPLHF. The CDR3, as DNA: TGTGCCAGCTCACCACAGGGTCCGGCAGGGTCTGATTCACCCCTCCACTTT.